This TCR beta chain comes out of a study of identical twins. Whole-study findings and limits: Cord blood beta clonotypes present at high abundance carried fewer insertions; no such pattern appeared in memory repertoires. Zero-insertion analyses could be partly confounded by invariant MAIT and iNKT cells. Conclusions were drawn cross-sectionally by statistical analysis, without following the same donors.

The CDR3 consists of 13 residues. Germline CDR1 SGDLS, CDR2 YYNGEE. Each cDNA held unique molecular identifiers, and template switching gave it a universal primer site. TCRdb re-derived calls from the 5' RACE reads in MiXCR, one entry per CDR3 protein. The data hold 1,800,000 or so distinct CDR3 sequences, with about 30% observed a single time. This clonotype appeared a few times. Antigen specificity is unknown. The gene calls are TRBV9 and TRBJ2-1, with a possible D match to TRBD1 (5 bases). TRBJ2-7 matches the DNA end more closely, so the J call is doubtful. Sequenced: cord blood. The origin of this receptor is a newborn girl in good health. The CDR3 DNA follows: TGTGCCAGCAGCGTAGGGACAAACAATGAGCAGTACTTC. It is translated as CASSVGTNNEQYF.